These 28 T cell receptor beta chains originate from one sample sequenced in a study of T cell responses to AZD1222 COVID-19 vaccine. This table comes from immunoSEQ multiplex PCR, and its TCRdb copy is limited to in-frame clones, with some not included. The sample has about 120,000 clones, 75% to 90% seen once; the top ten hold approximately 10%. Source: peripheral blood, taken on day 0 of MenACWY control vaccination. The receptors originated from an adult in good health.

The genes are TRBV19 and TRBJ2-2, with TRBD2 matching 8 bases. CDR3 length equals 17 residues. Per germline, CDR1 LNHDA and CDR2 SQIVND (reference sequence). V was pared by 0 bases and J by 6 bases, with 9 bases of the junction left unmatched. This CDR3 is CASSIDRGTSNAGELFF. The CDR3 DNA is TGTGCCAGTAGTATAGATCGAGGGACTAGTAACGCCGGGGAGCTGTTTTTT.

CDR3 sequence: CASSPRGGQETQYF. CDR3 nucleotide sequence: TGTGCCAGCAGCCCCCGGGGGGGCCAAGAGACCCAGTACTTC. J is TRBJ2-5 and V is TRBV9, with 8 bases lining up with TRBD2. This CDR3 comprises 14 residues. The V segment lost 4 bases and the J segment 1 base; nucleotides outside the gene matches: 3. Germline assignment: CDR1 SGDLS and CDR2 YYNGEE.

The chain employs TRBV4-1 and TRBJ2-7; D not certain. Germline V lookup: CDR1 MGHRA, CDR2 YSYEKL. This CDR3 region has 14 residues. Trimming stripped 0 bases from V and 0 bases from J, with 6 bases between. The CDR3: CASSQEKHSYEQYF. CDR3 DNA sequence: TGCGCCAGCAGCCAAGAGAAACACTCCTACGAGCAGTACTTC.

The chain links TRBV5-4 to TRBJ1-1; D is possibly TRBD1 (5 bases). There are 14 residues in the CDR3. Between the trimmed V and J ends, which lost 3 bases and 4 bases, there was a span of 13 bases. The V gene's germline CDR1 is SGHNT and CDR2 YYREEE (reference sequence). This CDR3 is CASSYPTGSTEAFF. CDR3 DNA sequence: TGTGCCAGCAGCTATCCAACAGGTAGCACTGAAGCTTTCTTT.

The genes are TRBV7-9 and TRBJ1-5; D is perhaps TRBD1 (6 bases). V dropped 6 bases and J dropped 2 bases, with 14 bases sitting between them. This CDR3 region has 15 residues. Germline CDR1 is SEHNR and CDR2 is FQNEAQ (reference sequence). The CDR3 region is CASRSGGAGNQPQHF. In nucleotides, the CDR3 is TGTGCCAGCAGATCCGGGGGCGCGGGCAATCAGCCCCAGCATTTT.

The rearrangement links TRBV9 to TRBJ1-3; maybe TRBD1 (6 bases). This CDR3 has 17 residues. Trimming took 0 bases from V and 0 from J, leaving 13 bases between them. Germline V gene lookup returns CDR1 SGDLS and CDR2 YYNGEE. The CDR3 reads CASSVGRQGYSGNTIYF. The CDR3 nucleotides read TGTGCCAGCAGCGTAGGACGTCAGGGGTACTCTGGAAACACCATATATTTT.

The V gene is TRBV19, the J gene TRBJ1-2; 7 bases fit TRBD1. The CDR3 sequence is 17 residues long. Germline values: CDR1 LNHDA, CDR2 SQIVND (reference sequence). Trimming cost V 6 bases and J 8 bases; bases outside gene matches: 21. Here the CDR3 DNA reads TGTGCCAGTAGGCGGAGTTTTCTTCAAGACAGGGCTGGCGGCTACACCTTC. Translation: CASRRSFLQDRAGGYTF.

This chain links TRBV7-3 with TRBJ2-7, with 11 bases aligning to TRBD2. Germline CDR1 SGHTA, CDR2 FQGTGA. The trim removed 6 bases at V and 3 bases at J, leaving 10 bases unmatched. The CDR3 totals 16 residues. CDR3 protein: CASSSSGTSGVYEQYF. The CDR3 DNA is TGTGCCAGCAGTTCTTCCGGGACTAGCGGAGTCTACGAGCAGTACTTC.

A single count supports this clone. The chain combines TRBV7-9 with TRBJ2-7; D may be TRBD2 (6 bases). Trimming took 5 bases from V and 0 from J, leaving 11 bases between them. The germline CDR1 and CDR2 sequences are SEHNR and FQNEAQ (reference sequence). This CDR3 is 14 amino acids long. This CDR3 is CASSPAGLSYEQYF. CDR3 in DNA: TGTGCCAGCAGCCCAGCGGGCCTCTCCTACGAGCAGTACTTC.

This clone has only a few counts. The J gene is TRBJ2-3, the V gene TRBV11-3; D remains ambiguous. CDR1 and CDR2 (germline): SGHNT, YENEEA. CDR3 length: 16 amino acids. Trimming stripped 3 bases from V and 0 bases from J, with 13 bases between. Here the CDR3 reads CASSLVVGSSTDTQYF. The DNA for the CDR3 is TGTGCCAGCAGCTTGGTCGTAGGGTCTAGCACAGATACGCAGTATTTT.

The chain is built from TRBV5-4 and TRBJ1-4; D is undetermined. The V gene's germline CDR1 is SGHNT and CDR2 YYREEE (reference sequence). The CDR3 covers 16 residues. V was cut by 3 bases and J by 8 bases, with 20 bases left in between. CDR3 sequence reads: CASSSPNPGENEKLFF. The CDR3, as DNA: TGTGCCAGCAGCTCCCCCAATCCCGGAGAAAACGAAAAACTGTTTTTT.

The J gene is TRBJ1-2, the V gene TRBV5-6, with 8 nucleotides matching TRBD1. Germline trimming cut 1 base from V and 2 bases from J; bases unmatched to any gene: 4. The CDR3 is 15 amino acids. Germline CDR1 is SGHDT and CDR2 is YYEEEE. CDR3 sequence reads: CASSLSHRGNYGYTF. CDR3 sequence (DNA): TGTGCCAGCAGCTTGAGTCACAGGGGGAACTATGGCTACACCTTC.

This rearrangement joins TRBV5-1 to TRBJ2-1, with 9 nucleotides matching TRBD2. J gave up 4 bases and V 1 base, and 3 bases lay outside the gene matches. The CDR3 length is 15 residues. Germline lookup yields CDR1 SGHRS and CDR2 YFSETQ. The CDR3 DNA reads as TGCGCCAGCAGCTTGACTAGCGGGCCTTACAATGAGCAGTTCTTC. Protein sequence: CASSLTSGPYNEQFF.

This clone was seen once. J is TRBJ1-3 and V is TRBV20-1; D is unclear. Trimming left V 3 bases short and J 4 bases short, with 10 bases between. From germline, CDR1 is DFQATT and CDR2 SNEGSKA (reference sequence). The CDR3 has 13 residues. The CDR3 coding sequence is TGCAGTGCTAGTGTGTTTTCCGGAAACACCATATATTTT. Its protein is CSASVFSGNTIYF.

V and J are TRBV5-6 and TRBJ2-7; 11 positions agree with TRBD2. This CDR3 is built from 15 residues. The ends lost 1 base at V and 7 bases at J; junction bases unmatched: 7. Germline assignment: CDR1 SGHDT and CDR2 YYEEEE. This chain's CDR3 is CASSLIAGGPGEQYF. CDR3 nucleotides: TGTGCCAGCAGCTTGATAGCGGGAGGGCCAGGTGAGCAGTACTTC.

The DNA for the CDR3 is TGTGCCAGCAGCTTACACCCAGGGGAAGGAGGATCACCCCTCCACTTT. It translates to CASSLHPGEGGSPLHF. The V call is TRBV11-2, the J call TRBJ1-6; possibly TRBD1 for D (6 bases). CDR1 is SGHAT and CDR2 is FQNNGV in the germline V gene. The germline V and J ends were trimmed by 2 bases and 10 bases, with 18 bases remaining between them. The CDR3 consists of 16 residues.

The V gene is TRBV6-4, the J gene TRBJ2-2; no clear D gene. Trimming removed 5 bases at V and 1 base at J, with 8 bases between. Germline V lookup: CDR1 MRHNA, CDR2 SNTAGT. The CDR3 totals 14 residues. The CDR3 here is CASSPWGNTGELFF. CDR3 nucleotide sequence: TGTGCCAGCAGTCCCTGGGGGAACACCGGGGAGCTGTTTTTT.

This clone was seen only a few times. V usage is TRBV29-1 and J usage is TRBJ1-2; 9 bases are shared with TRBD1. The V gene's germline CDR1 is SQVTM and CDR2 ANQGSEA. This CDR3 is built from 12 residues. Losses at the gene ends were 6 bases for V and 4 bases for J; bases not matched to a gene: 3. The CDR3 protein is CSVSTGGYGYTF. In DNA, the CDR3 is TGCAGCGTGTCGACAGGGGGCTATGGCTACACCTTC.

This chain links TRBV4-1 with TRBJ2-1; D is unclear. Per germline, CDR1 MGHRA and CDR2 YSYEKL. The CDR3 length is 14 residues. V dropped 1 base and J dropped 8 bases, with 12 bases sitting between them. DNA for the CDR3: TGCGCCAGCAGCCAAGTAACTCCCCTAGATGAGCAGTTCTTC. It specifies CASSQVTPLDEQFF.

The chain has TRBV6-2 or TRBV6-3 and TRBJ1-5; 7 bases are a match to TRBD1. The CDR3 spans 19 residues. Per germline, CDR1 MNHEY and CDR2 SVGEGT. Trimming at V came to 0 bases and at J to 0 bases, leaving 11 bases not matched to a gene. The CDR3 DNA sequence: TGTGCCAGCAGTTACTCCGTTATGACAGGGATTTATAGCAATCAGCCCCAGCATTTT. It specifies CASSYSVMTGIYSNQPQHF.

The V call is TRBV19, the J call TRBJ1-5; D is perhaps TRBD1 (5 bases). The CDR3 sequence is 14 residues long. The germline CDR1 and CDR2 sequences are LNHDA and SQIVND (reference sequence). Trimming removed 5 bases at V and 5 bases at J, with 13 bases between. CDR3 region: CASSLSQGHQPQHF. In nucleotides, the CDR3 is TGTGCCAGTAGTCTAAGTCAGGGACATCAGCCCCAGCATTTT.

This rearrangement joins TRBV9 to TRBJ1-1, with D unresolved. This CDR3 is built from 13 residues. V shed 1 base and J shed 4 bases, with 8 bases lying between them. CDR1 is SGDLS, CDR2 YYNGEE, per germline. As DNA, the CDR3 is TGTGCCAGCAGCGTACGGCTCTTCACTGAAGCTTTCTTT. Protein: CASSVRLFTEAFF.

V and J are TRBV9 and TRBJ2-6, with 7 bases lining up with TRBD1. The CDR3 is made up of 17 amino acids. V trimming: 4 bases; J trimming: 4 bases; junction bases outside the gene matches: 11. From germline, CDR1 is SGDLS and CDR2 YYNGEE. This chain's CDR3 is CASSSRTGAGGANVLTF. In DNA, the CDR3 is TGTGCCAGCAGCTCGCGGACAGGAGCAGGGGGGGCCAACGTCCTGACTTTC.

The rearrangement uses TRBV11-3 and TRBJ2-2; a possible D gene is TRBD1 (5 bases). The germline gives CDR1 SGHNT, CDR2 YENEEA. V dropped 6 bases and J dropped 4 bases, with 15 bases sitting between them. The CDR3 has 15 amino acids. The CDR3 region is CASSPNPRVTGELFF. CDR3 DNA: TGTGCCAGCAGTCCCAACCCCAGGGTCACCGGGGAGCTGTTTTTT.

V is TRBV13 and J is TRBJ1-1; D is possibly TRBD1 (5 bases). Between the trimmed V and J ends, which lost 6 bases and 4 bases, there was a span of 15 bases. This CDR3 is 14 amino acids long. Germline V lookup: CDR1 PRHDT, CDR2 FYEKMQ (reference sequence). CDR3 in amino acids: CASRPKTGGTEAFF. The CDR3 nucleotides read TGTGCCAGCAGGCCAAAGACTGGGGGCACTGAAGCTTTCTTT.

The chain carries TRBV3-1 (or the pseudogene TRBV3-2) and TRBJ2-6; D remains ambiguous. Germline CDR1 is LGHDT and CDR2 is YNNKEL (reference sequence). V lost 1 base to trimming and J lost 0 bases, with 4 bases between them. There are 15 residues in the CDR3. The CDR3 DNA is TGTGCCAGCAGCCAAGGGGGCTCTGGGGCCAACGTCCTGACTTTC. Its protein product is CASSQGGSGANVLTF.

V is TRBV7-8 and J is TRBJ2-7; D is perhaps TRBD1 or TRBD2 (6 bases each). Trimming pared 5 bases from V and 1 base from J, leaving 18 bases between. Germline CDR1 reads SGHVS; CDR2 reads FQNEAQ. The CDR3 spans 16 residues. CDR3 nucleotides: TGTGCCAGCAGCCCCATGGGGGGCCTAAGTTCCTACGAGCAGTACTTC. It codes for CASSPMGGLSSYEQYF. Full variable domain (outside the CDR3, taken from reference TRBV7-8 and TRBJ2-7): GAGVSQSPRYKVAKRGQDVALRCDPISGHVSLFWYQQALGQGPEFLTYFQNEAQLDKSGLPSDRFFAERPEGSVSTLKIQRTQQEDSAVYLCASSPMGGLSSYEQYFGPGTRLTVT.

The chain employs TRBV7-2 and TRBJ2-1; 15 bases match TRBD2. Unmatched junction bases numbered 8, after V lost 5 bases and J lost 9 bases. This CDR3 has 16 residues. The V gene's germline CDR1 is SGHTA and CDR2 FQGNSA. The CDR3 nucleotides read TGTGCCAGCAGCGCAGGACTAGCGGGAGGGCGTAGTGAGCAGTTCTTC. Encoded protein: CASSAGLAGGRSEQFF.